The T cell receptor beta chain described here comes from a study of CD8+CD57+ T cells in acquired aplastic anemia. Study information: DNA from sorted CD4+ and CD8+ cells averaged roughly 3.4 ug. General observations from the study: Between the patient and control groups, CD8+ Simpson's diversity did not differ significantly.

This clonotype was seen a handful of times. Antigen specificity is unknown. Patients picked for sequencing had shown CD8+CD57+ cell expansion detected by flow cytometry. No therapy was given to patients before blood sampling. For CDR3 and TCR beta VDJ profiling, genomic DNA was the template used. TCRdb independently ran MiXCR on the reads; one entry per CDR3 protein. The table shows roughly 100,000 distinct CDR3 sequences, with 55% to 70% occurring only once. The sequence was collected from a human donor with aplastic anemia. The sample consisted of sorted CD4+, CD8+, or CD8+CD57+ T cells (not recorded which) from PBMCs.

CDR3 protein: CASSSGGDAYEQYF. In DNA, the CDR3 is TGTGCCAGCAGCTCGGGCGGGGACGCCTACGAGCAGTACTTC. This rearrangement joins TRBV7-8 to TRBJ2-7; D perhaps matches TRBD2 (6 bases). Germline values: CDR1 SGHVS, CDR2 FQNEAQ. V was trimmed by 4 bases and J by 2 bases, leaving 12 bases between them. The CDR3 is 14 amino acids.